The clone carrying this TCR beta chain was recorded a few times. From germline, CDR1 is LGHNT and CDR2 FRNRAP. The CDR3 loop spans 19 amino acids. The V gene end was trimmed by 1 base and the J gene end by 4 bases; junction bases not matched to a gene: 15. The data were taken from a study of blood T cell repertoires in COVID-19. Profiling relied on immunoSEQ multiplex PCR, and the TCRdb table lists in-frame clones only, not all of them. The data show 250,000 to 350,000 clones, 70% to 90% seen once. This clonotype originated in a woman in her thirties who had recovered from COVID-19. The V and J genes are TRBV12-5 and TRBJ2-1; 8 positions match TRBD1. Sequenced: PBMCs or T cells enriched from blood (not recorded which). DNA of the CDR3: TGTGCTAGTGGTTTGGATGCCAGGGGGCTAGTAGTTGGGTACAATGAGCAGTTCTTC. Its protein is CASGLDARGLVVGYNEQFF.